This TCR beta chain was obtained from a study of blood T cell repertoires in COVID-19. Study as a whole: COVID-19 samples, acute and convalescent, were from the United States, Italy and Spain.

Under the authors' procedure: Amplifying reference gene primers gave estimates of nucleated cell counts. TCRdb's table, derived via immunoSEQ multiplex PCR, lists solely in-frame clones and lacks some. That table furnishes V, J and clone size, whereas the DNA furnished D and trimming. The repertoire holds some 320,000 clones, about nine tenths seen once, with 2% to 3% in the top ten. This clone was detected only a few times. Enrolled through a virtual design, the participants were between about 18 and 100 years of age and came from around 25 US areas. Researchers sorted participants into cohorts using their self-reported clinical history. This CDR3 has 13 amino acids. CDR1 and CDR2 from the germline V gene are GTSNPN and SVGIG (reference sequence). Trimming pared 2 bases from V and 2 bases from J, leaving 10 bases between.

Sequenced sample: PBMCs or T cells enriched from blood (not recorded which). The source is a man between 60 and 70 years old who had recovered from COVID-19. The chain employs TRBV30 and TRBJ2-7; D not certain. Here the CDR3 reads CAWSLGPTYEQYF. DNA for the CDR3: TGTGCCTGGAGTTTGGGCCCCACCTACGAGCAGTACTTC.